This TCR beta chain is drawn from a study of control samples from healthy donors and cancer patients. Profiled with immunoSEQ multiplex PCR; TCRdb holds only in-frame clones, not every one. This table holds roughly 79,000 clones, more than 80% found once. The CDR3 has 13 residues. The germline V gene has CDR1 MNHEY and CDR2 SVGAGI. Trimming pared 2 bases from V and 8 bases from J, leaving 9 bases between. This clonotype was obtained from a man over 45 in good health. This chain connects TRBV6-5 to TRBJ1-4; D gene uncertain. Material for sequencing was blood. The CDR3 protein is CASSYGPNEKLFF. The DNA of the CDR3 is TGTGCCAGCAGTTACGGTCCGAACGAAAAACTGTTTTTT.